This TCR beta chain was captured in a study of CD8+ T cells in alopecia areata. Lesional scalp punch biopsies and peripheral blood came from alopecia areata patients. Study-wide points: An increase in clonality over normal scalp was evident in lesional scalp, especially alopecia totalis/universalis.

Note on this clone: Its antigen is not identified.

As the sequencing template, cDNA was produced by extracting RNA and reverse transcribing it. Libraries were prepared by immunoSEQ multiplex PCR; TCRdb keeps only in-frame clonotypes and omits some of them. The sample includes approximately 63,000 clones, roughly 60% of them seen just once. The specimen was CD8+ T cells sorted from blood, collected at week 0. The source of this sequence is a human donor with alopecia areata.

The CDR3 region is CASSRGSGRGNIQYF. In DNA, the CDR3 is TGTGCCAGCAGTCGGGGCTCGGGGAGGGGGAACATTCAGTACTTC. The chain combines TRBV2 with TRBJ2-4; tentatively, D is TRBD2 (7 bases). The germline V gene encodes CDR1 SNHLY and CDR2 FYNNEI. V was clipped by 5 bases and J by 7 bases, with 18 bases between them. This CDR3 has 15 residues.